The 24 T cell receptor beta chains listed next were all sequenced from one sample in a study of blood T cell repertoires in COVID-19. TCRdb's table, derived via immunoSEQ multiplex PCR, lists solely in-frame clones and lacks some. The sample includes 100,000 to 150,000 clones, roughly two thirds of them seen just once. Sequencing input: peripheral blood. These receptor sequences come from a woman in her 70s with acute or convalescent COVID-19.

CDR3 nucleotides: TGTGCCAGTAGTACCAGGGACATCTGGTATGGCTACACCTTC. This encodes CASSTRDIWYGYTF. The chain employs TRBV19 and TRBJ1-2; D perhaps matches TRBD1 (6 bases). There are 14 residues in the CDR3. V was pared by 4 bases and J by 5 bases, with 14 bases between. Per the germline V gene, CDR1 is LNHDA and CDR2 is SQIVND (reference sequence).

In its sample, this clone was seen once. J is TRBJ2-1 and V is TRBV27, with 8 bases that match TRBD2. This CDR3 has 17 residues. Trimming removed 5 bases from V and 5 bases from J; junction bases left unmatched: 14. CDR1 is MNHEY and CDR2 is SMNVEV in the germline V gene (reference sequence). The CDR3 nucleotides are TGTGCCAGCAGTACAAAATCTAGCGGGCTAGGAGACAATGAGCAGTTCTTC. As protein: CASSTKSSGLGDNEQFF.

The CDR3 here is CASSLGQGAMDTQYF. The DNA of the CDR3 is TGTGCCAGCAGCTTAGGGCAGGGGGCGATGGATACGCAGTATTTT. V gene TRBV7-7 combines with J gene TRBJ2-3; 8 bases fit TRBD1. Germline V CDR1 and CDR2: SSHAT, FNYEAQ (reference sequence). V dropped 1 base and J dropped 6; count of bases not matched to a gene: 6. The CDR3 has 15 amino acids.

The V and J genes are TRBV6-2 or TRBV6-3 and TRBJ2-2, with 8 bases lining up with TRBD1. This CDR3 is built from 16 residues. J lost 4 bases, V lost 4 bases, and 8 bases had no gene match. The V gene's germline CDR1 is MNHEY and CDR2 SVGEGT. CDR3 sequence reads: CASSSRTGIGTGELFF. Written as DNA, the CDR3 is TGTGCCAGCAGTTCCCGGACAGGGATCGGCACCGGGGAGCTGTTTTTT.

This chain uses TRBV28 with TRBJ1-5, with a tentative D call TRBD1 (5 bases). The CDR3 runs to 17 residues. Trimming shortened V by 3 bases and J by 6 bases, and 21 bases separated the two germline ends. Germline lookup yields CDR1 MDHEN and CDR2 SYDVKM. The CDR3 DNA reads as TGTGCCAGCAGTTTCGGCCCGCGGCTCAGGGCCCGTCAGCCCCAGCATTTT. This sequence encodes CASSFGPRLRARQPQHF. Supplemented by reference TRBV28 and TRBJ1-5, the full variable domain reads DVKVTQSSRYLVKRTGEKVFLECVQDMDHENMFWYRQDPGLGLRLIYFSYDVKMKEKGDIPEGYSVSREKKERFSLILESASTNQTSMYLCASSFGPRLRARQPQHFGDGTRLSIL.

The DNA of the CDR3 is TGTGCCAGCAGCCGTATAGCGGGGCAAGAGACCCAGTACTTC. Translation: CASSRIAGQETQYF. This chain uses TRBV14 with TRBJ2-5, with 8 bases aligning to TRBD2. Germline CDR1 and CDR2: SGHDN and FVKESK. The junction had 3 bases not matched to a gene; V was cut back by 4 bases and J by 2 bases. This CDR3 has 14 amino acids. The variable domain in full, completed from reference TRBV14 and TRBJ2-5, reads EAGVTQFPSHSVIEKGQTVTLRCDPISGHDNLYWYRRVMGKEIKFLLHFVKESKQDESGMPNNRFLAERTGGTYSTLKVQPAELEDSGVYFCASSRIAGQETQYFGPGTRLLVL.

This chain uses TRBV23-1 with TRBJ1-2; 7 nucleotides match TRBD1. TRBV23-1 is known as an ORF, though its function is uncertain. The CDR3 is made up of 16 amino acids. J lost 5 bases, V lost 6 bases, and 15 bases had no gene match. CDR3 nucleotides: TGCGCCAGCAGCCTAAAACGACAGGGACTTTGTTATGGCTACACCTTC. Protein product: CASSLKRQGLCYGYTF.

The chain recombines TRBV9 with TRBJ1-2; 8 bases line up with TRBD1. Germline V CDR1 and CDR2: SGDLS, YYNGEE. V lost 4 bases and J lost 5; bases outside the gene matches: 7. This CDR3 region has 14 residues. The CDR3 loop reads CASSSLQGGYGYTF. The CDR3 nucleotides are TGTGCCAGCAGCTCCCTACAGGGGGGGTATGGCTACACCTTC.

The V call is TRBV7-9, the J call TRBJ2-2, with D perhaps TRBD1 (5 bases). The CDR3 is made up of 14 amino acids. V gave up 0 bases and J gave up 7 bases, with 9 bases separating them. Germline assignment: CDR1 SEHNR and CDR2 FQNEAQ (reference sequence). The chain's CDR3 is CASSLARANGELFF. CDR3 bases: TGTGCCAGCAGCTTAGCCAGGGCGAACGGGGAGCTGTTTTTT. Filled out from reference TRBV7-9 and TRBJ2-2, the complete variable domain reads DTGVSQNPRHKITKRGQNVTFRCDPISEHNRLYWYRQTLGQGPEFLTYFQNEAQLEKSRLLSDRFSAERPKGSFSTLEIQRTEQGDSAMYLCASSLARANGELFFGEGSRLTVL.

The CDR3 DNA follows: TGCGCCAGCAGCTTGGGCTCAGGGGGTAACTATGGCTACACCTTC. Translation gives CASSLGSGGNYGYTF. The chain is built from TRBV5-1 and TRBJ1-2; 7 nucleotides line up with TRBD1. Germline CDR1 and CDR2: SGHRS and YFSETQ. This CDR3 is 15 amino acids long. Trimming at V came to 0 bases and at J to 1 base, leaving 3 bases not matched to a gene.

As concerns this clone: Different DNA sequences within this sample yield the same CDR3. The chain recombines TRBV4-3 with TRBJ2-7; possible D gene TRBD2, 5 bases. CDR3 size: 15 residues. Trimming left V 1 base short and J 0 bases short, with 10 bases between. Germline loops: CDR1 LGHNA, CDR2 YSLEER. The CDR3 sequence: CASSQGAGGSYEQYF. Here the CDR3 DNA reads TGCGCCAGCAGCCAAGGGGCCGGAGGCTCCTACGAGCAGTACTTC.

This chain uses TRBV7-2 with TRBJ2-3, with D maybe TRBD2 (7 bases). CDR1 is SGHTA, CDR2 FQGNSA, per germline. The CDR3 length is 13 residues. V lost 8 bases, J lost 3 bases, and 12 bases lay in between. The CDR3 DNA is TGTGCCAGCCTAAGGGGGGGGACAGATACGCAGTATTTT. Encoded protein: CASLRGGTDTQYF.

The sample holds many counts of this clone. This chain joins TRBV27 and TRBJ2-7, with 11 bases aligning to TRBD2. The V gene's germline CDR1 is MNHEY and CDR2 SMNVEV (reference sequence). The CDR3 loop spans 16 amino acids. V lost 0 bases, J lost 6 bases, and 7 bases stayed unmatched. CDR3 region: CASSLSGTSGGLEQYF. DNA for the CDR3: TGTGCCAGCAGTTTATCGGGGACTAGCGGTGGGCTCGAGCAGTACTTC.

The V gene is TRBV5-6, the J gene TRBJ2-7; no reliable D call. Germline V CDR1 and CDR2: SGHDT, YYEEEE. Between the trimmed V and J ends, which lost 0 bases and 6 bases, there was a span of 10 bases. This CDR3 spans 13 amino acids. CDR3 DNA sequence: TGTGCCAGCAGCTTGGTTGGAGATAGCGAGCAGTACTTC. It specifies CASSLVGDSEQYF.

This clone was counted once. V and J are TRBV15 and TRBJ2-7; 9 nucleotides agree with TRBD1. The CDR3 has 15 residues. V lost 1 base and J lost 4; bases outside the gene matches: 5. Per the germline V gene, CDR1 is LNHNV and CDR2 is YYDKDF (reference sequence). The CDR3 protein is CATSRAGTGSYEQYF. CDR3 bases: TGTGCCACCAGCAGAGCCGGGACAGGGTCGTACGAGCAGTACTTC.

V usage is TRBV19 and J usage is TRBJ2-7; maybe TRBD1 (6 bases). Trimming stripped 1 base from V and 3 bases from J, with 13 bases between. CDR1 and CDR2 from the germline V gene are LNHDA and SQIVND (reference sequence). CDR3 length: 15 amino acids. CDR3 in DNA: TGTGCCAGTAGTATAGGAGGGGACACAATCTACGAGCAGTACTTC. Amino acid sequence: CASSIGGDTIYEQYF.

This CDR3 is CASSDAQGYEQYF. As DNA, the CDR3 is TGTGCCAGCAGTGACGCACAGGGTTACGAGCAGTACTTC. The chain employs TRBV6-2 or TRBV6-3 and TRBJ2-7; TRBD1 is a possible D gene (6 bases). The V and J ends lost 5 bases and 4 bases respectively, with 12 bases between them. Germline-derived CDR1 and CDR2 are MNHEY and SVGEGT. The CDR3 spans 13 residues.

This clone turned up a few times. The chain joins TRBV14 to TRBJ2-1, with 7 bases lining up with TRBD2. Germline lookup yields CDR1 SGHDN and CDR2 FVKESK. The CDR3 extends over 13 amino acids. The V segment lost 7 bases and the J segment 10 bases; nucleotides outside the gene matches: 10. DNA for the CDR3: TGTGCCAGCACCCAGGGAGGGGTGGGAGAGCAGTTCTTC. As protein: CASTQGGVGEQFF.

The rearrangement joins TRBV9 to TRBJ2-5, with TRBD2 matching over 8 bases. J lost 1 base, V lost 0 bases, and 2 bases had no gene match. The CDR3 runs to 15 residues. Germline V gene data show CDR1 as SGDLS and CDR2 as YYNGEE. Here the CDR3 DNA reads TGTGCCAGCAGCGTAGCGGGGGGGTTCCAAGAGACCCAGTACTTC. Amino acids: CASSVAGGFQETQYF.

V and J are TRBV9 and TRBJ2-3; TRBD2 matches 9 bases. Looked up from germline, CDR1 is SGDLS and CDR2 is YYNGEE. The CDR3 has 16 amino acids. The V segment lost 4 bases and the J segment 1 base; nucleotides outside the gene matches: 7. CDR3 bases: TGTGCCAGCAGCCCATTAGCGGGAGTCGGCACAGATACGCAGTATTTT. Translation gives CASSPLAGVGTDTQYF.

V usage is TRBV2 and J usage is TRBJ2-7; no firm D call. This CDR3 contains 12 residues. V was pared by 1 base and J by 8 bases, with 9 bases between. CDR1 and CDR2 from the germline V gene are SNHLY and FYNNEI. CDR3 coding DNA: TGTGCCAGCAGTGAAGGTCAGGTGAAGCAGTACTTC. As protein: CASSEGQVKQYF.

Note on this clone: At one of its ends the junction is not consistent with the germline gene, which may arise from a read error. This chain links TRBV7-7 with TRBJ2-1, with D possibly TRBD2 on 7 matching bases. Germline-derived CDR1 and CDR2 are SSHAT and FNYEAQ (reference sequence). The CDR3 sequence is 18 residues long. The CDR3 protein is CASSPGGGGRPSYNEQFF. The CDR3 bases are TGTGCTAGCAGCCCGGGGGGCGGGGGCCGTCCCTCCTACAATGAGCAGTTCTTC.

The chain joins TRBV10-3 to TRBJ2-2, with 9 bases aligning to TRBD1. Germline values: CDR1 ENHRY, CDR2 SYGVKD. The ends lost 4 bases at V and 2 bases at J; junction bases unmatched: 5. The CDR3 spans 16 residues. DNA for the CDR3: TGTGCCATCAGTGCCCCGGGACAGGGTAACACCGGGGAGCTGTTTTTT. It is translated as CAISAPGQGNTGELFF.

The chain uses TRBV7-2 and TRBJ2-2; 7 bases are shared with TRBD1. V was pared by 5 bases and J by 6 bases, with 6 bases of the junction left unmatched. Germline V gene lookup returns CDR1 SGHTA and CDR2 FQGNSA. The CDR3 loop spans 14 amino acids. CDR3 protein: CASSTGTDPGELFF. CDR3 bases: TGTGCCAGCAGCACCGGGACAGATCCCGGGGAGCTGTTTTTT.